These T cell receptor beta chains were read from a single sample in a study of T cells after yellow fever vaccination. One entry per CDR3 protein results from TCRdb running MiXCR on the 5' RACE reads. Found here are some 160,000 distinct CDR3 sequences, 6% to 7.5% of them singletons; the top ten hold roughly 2.5%. Sequenced here: CD4+ T cells sorted from PBMCs, sampled around 5 days after the first yellow fever vaccination. Receptors originate from a young man who received the YFV17D yellow fever vaccine. The CDR3 runs from the conserved cysteine through the conserved F or W.

V gene,CDR3 protein
TRBV29-1,CSGTESHTDTQYF
TRBV10-3,CAISKGGSNTGELFF
TRBV4-3,CASSRGGGLNEQFF
TRBV3-1,CASSQRGKLSNEQFF
TRBV5-1,CASSLRTGRDTQYF
TRBV11-2,CASSSWTLAKNIQYF
TRBV25-1,CASSEYNAGGETQYF
TRBV10-3,CASRASGAAGTGELFF
TRBV12-3/TRBV12-4,CASARVGPGQPQHF
TRBV5-1,CASSLGQGFEAFF
TRBV18,CASSPPRGGPDTQYF
TRBV20-1,CSARAFDRGPQETQYF
TRBV4-3,CAIQPGTGGILGNQPQHF
TRBV4-2,CASSRQDGNQPQHF
TRBV7-2,CASSLELGTDTQYF
TRBV6-1,CASSPLAGAGDTGELFF
TRBV7-2,CASLKGGFDEQYF
TRBV20-1,CSAQARQGVLAGYTF
TRBV4-3,CASSQDIWGTTYEQYF
TRBV28,CASSHGQGNTIYF
TRBV4-3,CASSQILNYGYTF
TRBV11-2,CASAAGVQETQYF
TRBV4-3,CASSQDLGVYEQYF
TRBV6-5,CASSPSGGQETQYF
TRBV7-2,CASSLMGTQYF
TRBV20-1,CSARGGLAGWDEQFF
TRBV7-6,CASSLKAGYQETQYF